This note documents a single TCR beta chain sequence. The antigen is undetermined. At one boundary the junction diverges from the germline segment, which might be a read error. Germline CDR1 reads LNHDA; CDR2 reads SQIVND (reference sequence). The CDR3 totals 14 residues. TCRdb keeps only in-frame clones here, not all; method: immunoSEQ multiplex PCR. The sample carries about 77,000 clones, around 85% recorded once. This record comes from a study of OX40 agonist ivuxolimab in advanced cancers. Whole-study context: Those treated in dose escalation had hepatocellular carcinoma, melanoma, renal cell cancer or head and neck cancer. Enrollees could have had prior anti-PD-1, anti-PD-L1 or anti-CTLA-4 therapy, which approximately 38% had received. Mean age approximately 66 years, range 23 to 79; approximately 80% male.

The study, taken as a whole, reports: Among the lowest peripheral clonal expansion occurred in 0.1-3.0 mg/kg partial responders.

Sequenced material: CD4+ or CD8+ T cells sorted from blood, taken in a trial of the OX40 agonist ivuxolimab. This chain links TRBV19 with TRBJ2-2; 7 positions agree with TRBD1. The source is an adult with an advanced solid tumor such as melanoma, head and neck, liver or kidney cancer. CDR3 DNA sequence: TGTGCCAGTAGTTTCGGACAGGAACACCGGGGAGCTGTTTTT. Protein sequence: CASSFGQEHRGAVF.